The clone carrying this T cell receptor beta chain was counted at least ten times. The antigen is undetermined. TCRdb re-called the 5' RACE reads through MiXCR, storing one row per CDR3 protein. The sample lists 250,000 to 400,000 distinct CDR3 sequences; around a tenth were seen once. Trimming cost V 3 bases and J 4 bases, with 11 bases left between them. The germline gives CDR1 MNHEY, CDR2 SVGAGI. The CDR3 is 14 amino acids. These data belong to a study of CD8 T cells in ankylosing spondylitis. General study findings and limits: The clones that were linked to disease were reported to be significantly enriched in matched synovial fluid samples from ankylosing spondylitis patients. What appeared characteristic of ankylosing spondylitis blood was a TCR beta motif of 7 or 8 highly homologous variants.

V and J are TRBV6-5 and TRBJ2-3; possible D gene TRBD2, 6 bases. The TCR sequence derives from a female donor with ankylosing spondylitis or in good health (not recorded which). The sequenced sample was blood, either unsorted or a sorted T cell fraction (not recorded which). The CDR3 DNA follows: TGTGCCAGCAGTTATGGGGGGTTTGCAGATACGCAGTATTTT. Translation gives CASSYGGFADTQYF.